Sequencing of this TCR beta chain was carried out in a study of T cell repertoires in aging, cancer and after chemotherapy. Background on the study: Donor ages fell into six groups from 30 or younger up to 70 or older.

Details on this clonotype: Its antigen is undetermined.

The V gene lost 2 bases and the J gene lost 4 bases, with 11 bases spanning the gap. Per the germline V gene, CDR1 is SGHVS and CDR2 is FNYEAQ. The CDR3 loop spans 15 amino acids. TCR beta rearrangements were amplified from peripheral blood genomic DNA. Notes on the study in general: In each cancer cohort, median generation probability increased across chemotherapy, suggesting thymic output rebounded. These repertoire data do not allow conclusions about immunological memory after chemotherapy.

A mixed TRB-A/B primer pool amplified rearranged TRB by multiplex touch-down PCR. TCRdb re-called the multiplex PCR reads with MiXCR, one entry per CDR3 protein. The sample holds over a thousand distinct CDR3 sequences; 56% are singletons and the top ten take about four fifths. The chain carries TRBV7-6 and TRBJ2-2, with D possibly matching TRBD2 (5 bases). The source of this sequence is a human donor with a blood cancer. Sequenced sample: blood. CDR3 nucleotides: TGTGCCAGCAGCTTAAGAGCGGCGGCCACCGGGGAGCTGTTTTTT. It codes for CASSLRAAATGELFF. The entire variable domain, with the rest obtained from reference TRBV7-6 and TRBJ2-2, is as follows: GAGVSQSPRYKVTKRGQDVALRCDPISGHVSLYWYRQALGQGPEFLTYFNYEAQQDKSGLPNDRFSAERPEGSISTLTIQRTEQRDSAMYRCASSLRAAATGELFFGEGSRLTVL.